The 4 T cell receptor beta chains listed next were all sequenced from one sample in a study of blood T cell repertoires in COVID-19. Profiled with immunoSEQ multiplex PCR; TCRdb holds only in-frame clones, not every one. The sample includes about 150,000 clones, about 80% seen only once; the top ten take approximately 40%. The sample comprised peripheral blood. All receptors derive from a human donor in a cohort sampled during active COVID-19.

This chain joins TRBV18 and TRBJ2-1; D might be TRBD2 (5 bases). The CDR3 runs to 12 residues. Germline CDR1 KGHSH, CDR2 LQKENI. Trimming shortened V by 6 bases and J by 8 bases, and 11 bases separated the two germline ends. The CDR3 region has the DNA TGTGCCAGCTCCCCGAACGGGGATGAGCAGTTCTTC. The encoded protein is CASSPNGDEQFF.

The genes are TRBV9 and TRBJ2-3; weak D call: TRBD1 (8 bases). Trimming took off 3 bases at V and 5 bases at J, with 28 bases between the two ends. CDR3 size: 19 residues. The germline CDR1 and CDR2 sequences are SGDLS and YYNGEE. The CDR3 loop is CASSAYWGGTGRVIDTQYF. CDR3 coding DNA: TGTGCCAGCAGCGCCTACTGGGGGGGGACAGGAAGAGTGATAGATACGCAGTATTTT.

Written as DNA, the CDR3 is TGTGCCAGCAGCCGAAACCTCATAACAACAACTAATGAAAAACTGTTTTTT. Amino acids: CASSRNLITTTNEKLFF. This chain joins TRBV27 and TRBJ1-4, with D unclear. Germline V CDR1 and CDR2: MNHEY, SMNVEV (reference sequence). The V end lost 6 bases, the J end lost 0 bases, and 17 bases lay between the germline ends. This CDR3 comprises 17 residues.

The chain carries TRBV3-1 (or the pseudogene TRBV3-2) and TRBJ2-5; 11 bases map to TRBD1. The CDR3 is made up of 16 amino acids. V lost 4 bases to trimming and J lost 5 bases; unmatched junction nucleotides: 9. Germline loops: CDR1 LGHDT, CDR2 YNNKEL (reference sequence). The CDR3 sequence: CASSLYGQGARETQYF. The CDR3 region has the DNA TGTGCCAGCAGCCTCTATGGACAGGGGGCGCGGGAGACCCAGTACTTC.